This T cell receptor beta chain was observed in a study of blood T cell repertoires in COVID-19. The sample holds one count of this clone. The method was immunoSEQ multiplex PCR; TCRdb's version includes in-frame clones alone and lacks a portion of them. The sample records 80,000 to 100,000 clones, 91% being singletons. The receptor was derived from a human donor with active COVID-19. The donor label of this sample is uncertain. The sequenced sample was peripheral blood.

The chain's CDR3 is CASSLGGGGELFF. The CDR3 DNA sequence: TGCGCCAGCAGCTTGGGAGGGGGAGGGGAGCTGTTTTTT. This chain links TRBV5-1 with TRBJ2-2, with D perhaps matching TRBD1 (6 bases). The CDR3 contains 13 residues. Germline V lookup: CDR1 SGHRS, CDR2 YFSETQ. Trimming took 0 bases from V and 8 from J, leaving 8 bases between them.